Below are 12 T cell receptor beta chains sequenced from a single sample in a study of blood T cells in healthy people across ages. Combining a sample-barcoded 5' primer with a J-beta primer mix, a second PCR ran for about 7 to 11 cycles. In TCRdb, the 5' RACE reads were re-called with MiXCR into one record per CDR3 protein. The sample yields some 1.4 million distinct CDR3 sequences, approximately 40% seen once. The material sequenced was blood. The source is a woman aged 18-29 years in good health.

The rearrangement links TRBV11-2 to TRBJ2-3; D may be TRBD1 or TRBD2 (5 bases each). This CDR3 spans 18 amino acids. Germline V gene lookup returns CDR1 SGHAT and CDR2 FQNNGV. V shed 1 base and J shed 0 bases, with 17 bases lying between them. The CDR3 DNA sequence: TGTGCCAGCAGCTTAGCCCTTATGGGGACCACTAGCACAGATACGCAGTATTTT. This codes for CASSLALMGTTSTDTQYF.

The rearrangement joins TRBV20-1 to TRBJ2-3; 11 nucleotides agree with TRBD2. Unmatched junction bases numbered 13, after V lost 6 bases and J lost 8 bases. Germline V gene lookup returns CDR1 DFQATT and CDR2 SNEGSKA (reference sequence). The CDR3 is 15 residues long. The CDR3 sequence: CSAPGTSGLAGTQYF. The CDR3 DNA reads TGCAGTGCCCCAGGGACTAGCGGTCTTGCCGGTACGCAGTATTTT.

This clonotype was seen only once. This chain uses TRBV11-2 with TRBJ2-1; TRBD2 agrees at 8 bases. Trimming removed 6 bases from V and 13 bases from J; junction bases left unmatched: 17. Germline-derived CDR1 and CDR2 are SGHAT and FQNNGV. This CDR3 is built from 15 residues. CDR3 sequence: CASSLTSGLQETQFF. In DNA form, the CDR3 reads TGTGCCAGCAGTCTTACTAGCGGACTCCAAGAGACCCAGTTCTTC.

This chain joins TRBV20-1 and TRBJ2-1; D perhaps matches TRBD2 (5 bases). This CDR3 region has 17 residues. Trimming shortened V by 1 base and J by 4 bases, and 20 bases separated the two germline ends. CDR1 and CDR2 (germline): DFQATT, SNEGSKA (reference sequence). The CDR3: CSARGPSRGWNYNEQFF. For the CDR3, the DNA is TGCAGTGCTAGAGGCCCTTCTCGGGGATGGAATTACAATGAGCAGTTCTTC.

This clonotype was seen only a few times. This chain connects TRBV6-1 to TRBJ1-5; D gene unclear. Germline V gene sequence: CDR1 MNHNS, CDR2 SASEGT. The length of the CDR3 is 13 residues. V lost 7 bases to trimming and J lost 5 bases, with 12 bases between them. The CDR3: CASIGIPYQPQHF. The CDR3 DNA is TGTGCCAGCATAGGGATACCCTATCAGCCCCAGCATTTT.

This clonotype appeared a few times. J is TRBJ1-1 and V is TRBV10-3, with a tentative D call TRBD1 (6 bases). Deletions cut 2 bases from V and 3 bases from J, with 10 bases between. This CDR3 contains 14 residues. Germline-derived CDR1 and CDR2 are ENHRY and SYGVKD. DNA for the CDR3: TGTGCCATCAGTGAGGGGGGCAGTTACACTGAAGCTTTCTTT. It translates to CAISEGGSYTEAFF.

This clonotype was observed a handful of times. This chain connects TRBV4-1 to TRBJ2-4, with D unclear. The J call is doubtful: the DNA matches TRBJ2-7 better. Germline assignment: CDR1 MGHRA and CDR2 YSYEKL. The CDR3 extends over 14 amino acids. Here the CDR3 DNA reads TGCGCCAGCAGCCAAGATGGCAGATCCTACGAGCAGTACTTC. Amino acids: CASSQDGRSYEQYF.

This clonotype has only a few counts. The chain joins TRBV5-1 to TRBJ1-6; weak D call: TRBD1 (6 bases). Germline-derived CDR1 and CDR2 are SGHRS and YFSETQ. V shed 0 bases and J shed 11 bases, with 18 bases lying between them. The CDR3 runs 16 residues. The CDR3 loop is CASSLATPGAGTPLHF. The CDR3 DNA reads as TGCGCCAGCAGCTTGGCCACCCCGGGGGCTGGTACACCCCTCCACTTT.

The chain has TRBV27 and TRBJ1-5, with 8 bases lining up with TRBD1. Trimming at V came to 3 bases and at J to 6 bases, leaving 7 bases not matched to a gene. This CDR3 contains 15 residues. Germline V lookup: CDR1 MNHEY, CDR2 SMNVEV (reference sequence). The CDR3 sequence: CASSLGGTGVQPQHF. For the CDR3, the DNA is TGTGCCAGCAGTTTGGGAGGGACAGGTGTTCAGCCCCAGCATTTT.

This chain joins TRBV28 and TRBJ2-5; no firm D call. The J call is uncertain, as TRBJ2-4 better fits the DNA end. The CDR3 totals 18 residues. Per germline, CDR1 MDHEN and CDR2 SYDVKM. The CDR3 nucleotides read TGTGCCAGCAGTTTGAGAGACTGGGCAGACTTGGGCAAAAACATTCAGTACTTC. Protein sequence: CASSLRDWADLGKNIQYF.

This clonotype was seen only a few times. The chain has TRBV2 and TRBJ2-3; no clear D. The germline V gene encodes CDR1 SNHLY and CDR2 FYNNEI. The V gene lost 8 bases and the J gene lost 1 base, with 19 bases spanning the gap. The CDR3 spans 16 residues. CDR3 in amino acids: CASFARTRVGTDTQYF. The CDR3 DNA follows: TGTGCCAGCTTCGCCAGAACCCGGGTTGGCACAGATACGCAGTATTTT.

The chain recombines TRBV28 with TRBJ1-2; 11 nucleotides line up with TRBD1. CDR1 is MDHEN, CDR2 SYDVKM, per germline. The CDR3 is made up of 14 amino acids. V lost 6 bases, J lost 6 bases, and 6 bases stayed unmatched. CDR3 protein: CASSPGGQGDGYTF. CDR3 DNA: TGTGCCAGCAGCCCAGGGGGACAGGGGGATGGCTACACCTTC.